Listed below are T cell receptor beta chains from one sample, sequenced in a study of CD8 T cells in ankylosing spondylitis. MiXCR, applied by TCRdb to the 5' RACE reads, yields one record per CDR3 protein. The sample consists of hundreds of thousands of distinct CDR3 sequences, roughly 10% of them appearing once. The sample comprised blood, either unsorted or a sorted T cell fraction (not recorded which). The receptors were gathered from a male donor with ankylosing spondylitis or in good health (not recorded which). Both conserved end residues are part of each CDR3. A D gene is named only where the DNA matches it firmly. Clone size, where shown, is once, few, many, or a class for clones that have expanded.

D gene,clone size,J gene,V gene,CDR3 DNA,CDR3 protein
TRBD2,many,TRBJ2-3,TRBV5-1,TGCGCCAGCAGCTTCACTAGCGGGGGGACAGATACGCAGTATTTT,CASSFTSGGTDTQYF
.,many,TRBJ1-1,TRBV28,TGTGCCAGCAGTCCACCAGGGACGGAGGCTGAAGCTTTCTTT,CASSPPGTEAEAFF
TRBD2,.,TRBJ2-1,TRBV5-1,TGCGCCAGCAGCTTAGTTTGGACTAGCGGAAGGGGCTCCTACAATGAGCAGTTCTTC,CASSLVWTSGRGSYNEQFF
.,many,TRBJ2-1,TRBV9,TGTGCCAGCAGCCCGCGGGGACAGCTCTACAATGAGCAGTTCTTC,CASSPRGQLYNEQFF
TRBD1,many,TRBJ2-2,TRBV7-3,TGTGCCAGCAGCTTAATGGGACAGGGGAACACCGGGGAGCTGTTTTTT,CASSLMGQGNTGELFF
.,.,TRBJ2-6,TRBV6-5,TGTGCCAGCAGTTACCTGAGCTCTGGGGCCAACGTCCTGACTTTC,CASSYLSSGANVLTF
.,.,TRBJ2-7,TRBV3-1,TGTGCCAGCAGCCGAGACAGATTGAGCTCCTACGAGCAGTACTTC,CASSRDRLSSYEQYF
.,few,TRBJ1-1,TRBV30,TGTGCCTGGAGTGTCGGCTCGGTAAACACTGAAGCTTTCTTT,CAWSVGSVNTEAFF
TRBD2,many,TRBJ2-3,TRBV5-1,TGCGCCAGCAGCTTAGCGGGGACTACCCGAAGCACAGATACGCAGTATTTT,CASSLAGTTRSTDTQYF
.,once,TRBJ1-1,TRBV6-6,TGTGCCAGCAGCAGCGACACTGAAGCTTTCTTT,CASSSDTEAFF
.,.,TRBJ2-2,TRBV2,TGTGCCACCGCGGGACAGTCTAACACCGGGGAGCTGTTTTTT,CATAGQSNTGELFF
.,many,TRBJ1-1,TRBV12-3/TRBV12-4,TGTGCCAGCAGTGTCGACGGACGGAACACTGAAGCTTTCTTT,CASSVDGRNTEAFF
.,many,TRBJ1-5,TRBV24-1,TGTGCCACCAGTGATCCCTACGGGCAGCCCCAGCATTTT,CATSDPYGQPQHF
.,many,TRBJ1-5,TRBV19,TGTGCCAGTATAGGTACAGTGCGAGGCAATCAGCCCCAGCATTTT,CASIGTVRGNQPQHF
TRBD1,many,TRBJ1-6,TRBV20-1,TGCAGTGCTGATCCGGGACAGGGGCTTTCACCCCTCCACTTT,CSADPGQGLSPLHF
.,.,TRBJ1-2,TRBV20-1,TGCAGTGCTAGTCAACTTCTTCGGGGGCGCAATCGGGATGGCTACACCTTC,CSASQLLRGRNRDGYTF
.,few,TRBJ2-7,TRBV6-6,TGTGCCAGCAGTTACTCGATATACGAGCAGTACTTC,CASSYSIYEQYF
.,few,TRBJ2-1,TRBV5-6,TGTGCCAGCACCTTATCAGGGTTGTCCGACAATGAGCAGTTCTTC,CASTLSGLSDNEQFF
TRBD2,few,TRBJ2-2,TRBV11-2,TGTGCCAGCAGCCCCGCGGGGGGGAACACCGGGGAGCTGTTTTTT,CASSPAGGNTGELFF
.,many,TRBJ2-7,TRBV7-6,TGTGCCAGCAGCCCCCAAGTCGTTGCAGTTACCCACGAGCAGTACTTC,CASSPQVVAVTHEQYF
.,.,TRBJ1-5,TRBV7-3,TGTGCCAGCAGCTTAACGGCGGATGGGTCGAAGCCCCAGCATTTT,CASSLTADGSKPQHF
TRBD2,.,TRBJ2-2,TRBV7-2,TGTGCCAGCAGCTCGAATTGGGAGCGGGGATCCGGGGAGCTGTTTTTT,CASSSNWERGSGELFF
.,few,TRBJ1-5,TRBV2,TGTGCCAGCAGTGAAGGAGGGGGAAATCAGCCCCAGCATTTT,CASSEGGGNQPQHF
TRBD1,many,TRBJ2-7,TRBV5-1,TGCGCCAGCAGCTTGCCCTCGACAGGGTCCGAGCAGTACTTC,CASSLPSTGSEQYF
.,many,TRBJ2-5,TRBV3-1,TGTGCCAGCAGCCAACGGCTAGCCCAGATTCAAGAGACCCAGTACTTC,CASSQRLAQIQETQYF
.,.,TRBJ1-2,TRBV9,TGTGCCAGCAGCGCGGGAGGGGGGGTTTGGCGTGGAGGCTACACCTTC,CASSAGGGVWRGGYTF
.,few,TRBJ2-1,TRBV12-3/TRBV12-4,TGTGCCAGCAGTTTAGCGGGCAGAGCCAACAATGAGCAGTTCTTC,CASSLAGRANNEQFF
.,many,TRBJ1-6,TRBV6-5,TGTGCCAGCAGTTACCAGGAGACATCACCCCTCCACTTT,CASSYQETSPLHF
TRBD2,many,TRBJ2-1,TRBV5-6,TGTGCCAGCAGCTTGACTAGCGGACCCCCTCTCTACAATGAGCAGTTCTTC,CASSLTSGPPLYNEQFF
TRBD1,many,TRBJ1-1,TRBV5-1,TGCGCCAGCAGCTTAGGGACAGGGGGCAAAAACACTGAAGCTTTCTTT,CASSLGTGGKNTEAFF
.,few,TRBJ1-2,TRBV20-1,TGCAGTGCTGCCCCCCAGGGCCGGTCCCTTAACTATGGCTACACCTTC,CSAAPQGRSLNYGYTF
.,many,TRBJ1-6,TRBV7-9,TGTGCCAGCAGCTTAGTTCCAGAGAATTCACCCCTCCACTTT,CASSLVPENSPLHF
.,many,TRBJ2-7,TRBV30,TGTGCCTGGAGTAGAGGGCCGACAGGCCAGTCCGAGCAGTACTTC,CAWSRGPTGQSEQYF
TRBD1,.,TRBJ2-5,TRBV3-1,TGTGCCAGCAGCCAAGAAGGGACAGGAAAAGAGACCCAGTACTTC,CASSQEGTGKETQYF
TRBD1,many,TRBJ2-3,TRBV15,TGTGCCACCAGCAGAGACCGCCCCACAGGGGTAAGCACAGATACGCAGTATTTT,CATSRDRPTGVSTDTQYF
TRBD2,.,TRBJ2-3,TRBV12-3/TRBV12-4,TGTGCCTTCAGTTTGGTGGGGGGGGGACTAGTCCCTAGCACAGATACGCAGTATTTT,CAFSLVGGGLVPSTDTQYF
TRBD1,.,TRBJ1-3,TRBV6-1,TGTGCCAGCTGGCCGACAGGGTGGGGAAACACCATATATTTT,CASWPTGWGNTIYF
.,many,TRBJ1-5,TRBV5-6,TGTGCCAGCAGCTCGGGCCCAGAGAGCAATCAGCCCCAGCATTTT,CASSSGPESNQPQHF
.,many,TRBJ2-4,TRBV3-1,TGTGCCAGCAGCCAGAGTACTCTCCGAACGTCGAAAAACATTCAGTACTTC,CASSQSTLRTSKNIQYF
.,many,TRBJ2-1,TRBV6-5,TGTGCCAGCAGTTACGGGGGGTTTTTAGTAAGGAATGAGCAGTTCTTC,CASSYGGFLVRNEQFF
.,many,TRBJ2-5,TRBV6-1,TGTGCCAGCAGTACGCCCGACAGGCCCAGGGAGACCCAGTACTTC,CASSTPDRPRETQYF
TRBD1,many,TRBJ2-3,TRBV3-1,TGTGCCAGCAGCCCAAGGACAGGTTCGAATACGCAGTATTTT,CASSPRTGSNTQYF
.,many,TRBJ1-1,TRBV12-3/TRBV12-4,TGTGCCAGCAGCCCCCGGACTGAAGCTTTCTTT,CASSPRTEAFF
.,many,TRBJ2-5,TRBV7-9,TGTGCCAGCAGCCTTCCGACCGGCCTGGGGGAAGAGACCCAGTACTTC,CASSLPTGLGEETQYF
.,many,TRBJ1-5,TRBV20-1,TGCAGTGCCTCCGCTGGCGGACAGCCCCAGCATTTT,CSASAGGQPQHF
.,many,TRBJ2-3,TRBV10-3,TGTGCCATTCGGCCGGCTGGCACAGATACGCAGTATTTT,CAIRPAGTDTQYF
.,.,TRBJ2-7,TRBV7-9,TGTGCCAGCAGGCCGGCAGACTCATACGAGCAGTACTTC,CASRPADSYEQYF
.,many,TRBJ1-1,TRBV12-3/TRBV12-4,TGTGCCAGTGGGAGGAACACTGAAGCTTTCTTT,CASGRNTEAFF
TRBD1,.,TRBJ2-3,TRBV20-1,TGCAGTGCTAGTATAGGGGGCGTCGCAGATACGCAGTATTTT,CSASIGGVADTQYF
TRBD1,many,TRBJ1-3,TRBV7-6,TGTGCCAGCACCGCGACAGGGGGCGTCTCTGGAAACACCATATATTTT,CASTATGGVSGNTIYF
.,many,TRBJ2-7,TRBV6-5,TGTGCCAGCAGGGATTTCGACTACGAGCAGTACTTC,CASRDFDYEQYF
TRBD1,many,TRBJ1-1,TRBV12-3/TRBV12-4,TGTGCCAGCAGTCCGGGACAGGAGGTTGAGGCTTTCTTT,CASSPGQEVEAFF
.,.,TRBJ2-3,TRBV11-2,TGTGCCAGCAGGAGAACGATAGTGGGGGGGCCCATGTCAGATACGCAGTATTTT,CASRRTIVGGPMSDTQYF
TRBD2,few,TRBJ2-3,TRBV28,TGTGCCAGCGTAAGCGGGGGGGAGGATACGCAGTATTTT,CASVSGGEDTQYF
TRBD1,many,TRBJ1-2,TRBV7-2,TGTGCCAGCAGCCCAAGAAGGGACAGGGTTAACTATGGCTACACCTTC,CASSPRRDRVNYGYTF
.,many,TRBJ2-5,TRBV5-1,TGCGCCAGCAGCTTGGACAGGATTTTACAAGAGACCCAGTACTTC,CASSLDRILQETQYF
TRBD2,few,TRBJ2-1,TRBV5-1,TGCGCCAGCAGGCGTCGGCTAGCGGGGGGGTCCTACAATGAGCAGTTCTTC,CASRRRLAGGSYNEQFF
.,.,TRBJ2-7,TRBV20-1,TGCAGTGCTTACCCCGGGGCAGGCTACGAGCAGTACTTC,CSAYPGAGYEQYF
.,many,TRBJ1-6,TRBV5-1,TGCGCCAGCAGCTTGATGGATGATTCACCCCTCCACTTT,CASSLMDDSPLHF
TRBD2,many,TRBJ2-4,TRBV20-1,TGCAGTGCTGATTCGGGACTAGCGGGGGCCTTAGCCAAAAACATTCAGTACTTC,CSADSGLAGALAKNIQYF